This TCR beta chain was sequenced in a study of read filtering for tumor transcriptome and immune sequencing. Looking at the study overall: The cohort had some 17 men and more than 13 women aged about 47 to 80, mean about 67 years. R-ISS stage counts were eight or nine for I, around 17 for II, about seven for III. Whole-study results and caveats: This fraction held mixed bone marrow immune cells after CD138-negative sorting.

This library used about 400 ng RNA and molecular barcoded adaptors spanning alpha/delta and beta/gamma chains. TCRdb independently ran MiXCR on the reads; one entry per CDR3 protein. The repertoire holds roughly 67,000 distinct CDR3 sequences, with 15% to 20% as singletons. V was trimmed by 0 bases and J by 0 bases, leaving 6 bases between them. The CDR3 has 14 amino acids. Germline CDR1 and CDR2: SGHRS and YFSETQ. This clonotype was counted only a few times. Its antigen is currently unknown. The rearrangement joins TRBV5-1 to TRBJ1-1; D is undetermined. Sequencing input: a population of CD138-negative cells sorted from bone marrow. The sequence derives from a donor at least 40 years old with multiple myeloma. The CDR3 nucleotides are TGCGCCAGCAGCTTGGCGGCCATGAACACTGAAGCTTTCTTT. It yields the protein CASSLAAMNTEAFF.